This entry describes one TCR beta chain. This clone's antigen is unknown. Base qualities are not recorded, but no much larger clone differs from it by a single base. To prepare the library, the immunoSEQ multiplex PCR assay was applied. A mixture of 60 forward primers for TCR Vbeta segments and 13 reverse primers for TCR Jbeta segments was used in the multiplex PCR. The CDR3 region of rearranged TCR beta genes was amplified from genomic DNA by a multiplex PCR assay. The amplified TCR beta libraries were sequenced on the Illumina HiSeq System as 87-base-pair reads. As for the original processing: A later analysis counted about 80 million unique TCR beta chains across the 666 repertoires, and roughly 11 million of these chains were shared by at least two donors. To remove PCR and sequencing errors, raw reads were error-corrected and collapsed into unique sequences using a nearest-neighbor algorithm that merged closely related sequences. CDR3 sequences were aligned to IMGT reference sequences to assign V, D and J gene segments. For a sequence to be retained, at least a six-nucleotide match to both a V gene segment and a J gene segment was required. A rearrangement counted as productive if the CDR3 had no stop codons and remained in frame with V and J, and every other rearrangement counted as non-productive. Following IMGT convention, CDR3 was defined as the stretch from the second conserved V-encoded cysteine up to the conserved J-encoded phenylalanine. Sequences without an unambiguous match to a single V gene segment were excluded from the earlier analysis of 450 to 650 of the donors. An earlier analysis of approximately 590 of the donors classified V segments as functional when productive rearrangements were above 56.7% and as segregating when the standard deviation between donors was above 5%. A statistical classification framework was developed to diagnose cytomegalovirus status using the catalog of TCR beta chain sequences. V and J gene assignment, in a later analysis, came from comparing TCR nucleotide sequences with IMGT/GENE-DB human TR gene sequences. In a later analysis, CDR3 sequences and most-parsimonious VDJ recombination scenarios were assigned using the TCRdist pipeline. In a later analysis, each TCR beta chain was defined by its CDR3 amino acid sequence together with its V-gene family, and reads lacking a unique V-gene family were excluded. A later analysis removed nearly 600 highly shared, low-generation-probability nucleotide sequences to deal with suspected cross-contamination and a sequencing artifact. In a later analysis, a clonal expansion index for each public chain was calculated from normalized within-repertoire ranks of inferred template counts. A later analysis computed generation probabilities with a VDJ recombination model fitted to out-of-frame rearrangements, and checked the results against IGoR. In a later analysis, TCR-TCR, TCR-HLA and TCR-CMV co-occurrence was scored with hypergeometric tests, and a repertoire-size bias correction was applied to TCR pairs. A later analysis estimated false discovery rates by permuting HLA or CMV assignments 20 times. A later analysis grouped co-occurring TCRs with DBSCAN, adding TCRdist sequence similarity when clustering within HLA-allele-positive subsets. For co-occurrence clustering, repertoires with fewer than 30,000 or more than 120,000 public chains were excluded, along with roughly five repertoires with anomalous nucleotide sharing. TCRdb carries this immuneACCESS record with in-frame sequences only. Its versions omit some clonotypes, under half of them owing to an unresolved V gene in the studies checked, with the rest unexplained. From that table come the V and J calls and clone size; the DNA was used to work out D and trimming. This sample has 150,000 to 200,000 clones in its table, and 80% of those were observed once. 0.65% of the sample goes to the ten largest clones.

This sample stems from a study of cytomegalovirus exposure and HLA in healthy donors (dated by TCRdb to the late 2010s). As for the study more broadly: An earlier analysis of approximately 640 of the donors reported 250 to 350 Gb of sequence data and around 120 million unique TCR beta sequences from 190 million or so T cells. The T cell repertoires of roughly 660 subjects were profiled by immunosequencing and related to cytomegalovirus serostatus. All discovery cohort repertoires had been generated on a single sequencing platform. On average, roughly 200,000 unique TCR beta nucleotide sequences were sequenced per donor among 398 genotyped donors of the cohort, with roughly a sixth of those sequences being non-productive. HLA typing included class I and class II loci at four-digit resolution. Donor age, sex, ethnicity and CMV serostatus were compiled together with the repertoire data. The genetic ancestry cluster associated with self-reported Caucasian donors included 81% of the roughly 410 genotyped donors. A handful of DR-DQ haplotypes were handled as single units for association and clustering because linkage in the cohort was strong. An early release covering 500 to 750 HLA-typed donors comprised about 300 gigabases of sequencing data and 85 million to 100 million unique TCR sequences. In a later analysis, previously published TCR beta repertoires from more than 500 donors were re-analyzed and high-resolution HLA genotyping was added so that TCR occurrence patterns could be studied. To predict cytomegalovirus infection status, the study combined high-throughput TCR immunosequencing, statistical association of individual TCRs with disease status, and machine learning. The number of typed donors differed by locus: about 629-630 for A, B, C, DRB1 and DQB1; 522 for DQA1; 606 for DPA1; and 400 to 480 for DPB1. The later analysis used no new phenotypic data to find candidate immune exposures, relying instead on TCR beta sequences and their occurrence across donors. The study aimed to test whether signatures of past pathogen exposure could be identified by cataloging public T cell receptors. To decide whether each TCR beta V gene segment behaved as functional or pseudogenic, an earlier analysis of some 600 of the donors relied on high-throughput TCR beta sequencing. A later genetic analysis used genome-wide SNP genotypes for about 65% of the roughly 670 donors, treating that subset as a discovery cohort. In addition to the first cohort of roughly 700 subjects, a separate validation cohort of 120 different subjects was used. Findings and caveats that apply to the study as a whole: The presence/absence analyses assumed that sequencing depth was roughly uniform across donors, and that assumption may not be true. A cluster of highly shared sequence variants was judged likely to be a technical artifact of the sequencing pipeline. In vitro tests confirmed that a few of the cytomegalovirus-associated TCR beta chains recognize cytomegalovirus antigens. Because counts were too low, more than 15 rarely observed V segments, including chromosome 9 orphons, were excluded from the earlier analysis of around 590 of the donors. A further reported finding was that TCR beta sequences accurately predicted the HLA-A and HLA-B alleles for most subjects in the first cohort. The classifier was reported to diagnose cytomegalovirus status with high specificity and sensitivity in both the original and validation cohorts. At a false discovery rate of 0.05, a later analysis linked around 15,000 TCR beta sequences to specific HLA alleles. Because some donors lacked HLA typing at each locus, the association tests relied only on the typed subset. According to a later analysis, TCR association rates differed among HLA loci, with DRB1 alleles showing the most associated TCRs and HLA-C alleles showing the fewest. Compared with equally common non-associated chains, HLA-associated TCR beta chains in a later analysis were more clonally expanded and had lower generation probabilities. Linkage disequilibrium might explain the correlated functional status among segregating V segments, but an unknown experimental factor could not be ruled out. A total of some 180 TCR beta chains were listed by the study as associated with cytomegalovirus. Across donors, most TCR sequences were observed very rarely, whereas some public TCRs were present in many individuals. Some IMGT-functional V segments, including TRBV6-2 and TRBV6-3, could not be told apart with the 87-base-pair reads, so those segments were excluded. In this cohort, only TCR beta chains were sequenced, and detectable features were limited by the absence of alpha or paired-chain data. According to a later analysis, most CMV-associated TCR beta chains appeared to be HLA-restricted, and the HLA associations seemed to be driven largely by CMV exposure. Several of the top co-occurrence clusters appeared to be linked to parvovirus B19, influenza, CMV and Epstein-Barr virus, according to a later analysis. According to the authors, the approach could potentially be generalized to other disease states and immunological phenotypes. According to a later genetic analysis, donors in an Asian-associated ancestry cluster had fewer N-insertions in productive TCRs than the approximately 700-donor mean. For the cohort, immune exposure information was limited to CMV serostatus. An association between a missense DCLRE1C variant and V-gene and J-gene trimming of TCR beta chains was found in a later genetic analysis and replicated in an independent cohort. In an earlier analysis of 587 of the donors, most TCR beta V segments appeared in productive rearrangements about 90% or about 30% of the time, broadly matching IMGT annotations. When HLA alleles, especially DR and DQ, strongly co-occurred, attributing TCR associations to individual alleles was difficult.

The cohort comprised around 700 healthy bone marrow donors. All cohort members were sampled while nominally healthy, although unrecorded immune exposures were likely present. The donor was CMV seronegative and was included in the group of a few hundred seronegative cohort members. A peripheral blood sample was provided by each donor, and peripheral blood mononuclear cells were used for TCR beta sequencing. Genomic DNA was extracted from the blood cell samples with the Qiagen DNeasy Blood Extraction Kit. V is pared back by 7 bases and J by 4 bases, with 16 bases lying between the germline termini. CDR1 and CDR2, looked up from the germline V gene (reference sequence), are LNHDA and SQIVND. The CDR3, from cysteine to phenylalanine, totals 14 residues. Of all the DNA, just the CDR3 is kept, 42 bases in frame from base 1.

This sequence originates from a boy younger than 18 in good health and CMV-seronegative. The chain uses TRBV19 and TRBJ1-1, with the D gene not clear enough to name. Sequenced input: PBMCs. The CDR3 region reads CASNPLSSSTEAFF. The nucleotide sequence reads as follows: TGTGCCAGTAATCCCCTTAGTAGCAGCACTGAAGCTTTCTTT.